Given below is one TCR beta chain in context. The sample originates from a study of T cell changes during pregnancy in multiple sclerosis. Libraries were prepared by immunoSEQ multiplex PCR; TCRdb keeps only in-frame clonotypes and omits some of them. The sample yields approximately 74,000 clones, approximately 92% seen once. Germline CDR1 SGHVS, CDR2 FNYEAQ. The CDR3 contains 18 residues. J lost 4 bases, V lost 4 bases, and 9 bases had no gene match. Sequenced here: peripheral blood, sampled before pregnancy. J is TRBJ2-2 and V is TRBV7-6; 13 bases are a match to TRBD2. The TCR originated in a female donor with multiple sclerosis, enrolled in a pregnancy study. CDR3 protein: CASSSILAGGLGTGELFF. CDR3 nucleotides: TGTGCCAGCAGCTCGATACTAGCGGGAGGGCTGGGCACCGGGGAGCTGTTTTTT.